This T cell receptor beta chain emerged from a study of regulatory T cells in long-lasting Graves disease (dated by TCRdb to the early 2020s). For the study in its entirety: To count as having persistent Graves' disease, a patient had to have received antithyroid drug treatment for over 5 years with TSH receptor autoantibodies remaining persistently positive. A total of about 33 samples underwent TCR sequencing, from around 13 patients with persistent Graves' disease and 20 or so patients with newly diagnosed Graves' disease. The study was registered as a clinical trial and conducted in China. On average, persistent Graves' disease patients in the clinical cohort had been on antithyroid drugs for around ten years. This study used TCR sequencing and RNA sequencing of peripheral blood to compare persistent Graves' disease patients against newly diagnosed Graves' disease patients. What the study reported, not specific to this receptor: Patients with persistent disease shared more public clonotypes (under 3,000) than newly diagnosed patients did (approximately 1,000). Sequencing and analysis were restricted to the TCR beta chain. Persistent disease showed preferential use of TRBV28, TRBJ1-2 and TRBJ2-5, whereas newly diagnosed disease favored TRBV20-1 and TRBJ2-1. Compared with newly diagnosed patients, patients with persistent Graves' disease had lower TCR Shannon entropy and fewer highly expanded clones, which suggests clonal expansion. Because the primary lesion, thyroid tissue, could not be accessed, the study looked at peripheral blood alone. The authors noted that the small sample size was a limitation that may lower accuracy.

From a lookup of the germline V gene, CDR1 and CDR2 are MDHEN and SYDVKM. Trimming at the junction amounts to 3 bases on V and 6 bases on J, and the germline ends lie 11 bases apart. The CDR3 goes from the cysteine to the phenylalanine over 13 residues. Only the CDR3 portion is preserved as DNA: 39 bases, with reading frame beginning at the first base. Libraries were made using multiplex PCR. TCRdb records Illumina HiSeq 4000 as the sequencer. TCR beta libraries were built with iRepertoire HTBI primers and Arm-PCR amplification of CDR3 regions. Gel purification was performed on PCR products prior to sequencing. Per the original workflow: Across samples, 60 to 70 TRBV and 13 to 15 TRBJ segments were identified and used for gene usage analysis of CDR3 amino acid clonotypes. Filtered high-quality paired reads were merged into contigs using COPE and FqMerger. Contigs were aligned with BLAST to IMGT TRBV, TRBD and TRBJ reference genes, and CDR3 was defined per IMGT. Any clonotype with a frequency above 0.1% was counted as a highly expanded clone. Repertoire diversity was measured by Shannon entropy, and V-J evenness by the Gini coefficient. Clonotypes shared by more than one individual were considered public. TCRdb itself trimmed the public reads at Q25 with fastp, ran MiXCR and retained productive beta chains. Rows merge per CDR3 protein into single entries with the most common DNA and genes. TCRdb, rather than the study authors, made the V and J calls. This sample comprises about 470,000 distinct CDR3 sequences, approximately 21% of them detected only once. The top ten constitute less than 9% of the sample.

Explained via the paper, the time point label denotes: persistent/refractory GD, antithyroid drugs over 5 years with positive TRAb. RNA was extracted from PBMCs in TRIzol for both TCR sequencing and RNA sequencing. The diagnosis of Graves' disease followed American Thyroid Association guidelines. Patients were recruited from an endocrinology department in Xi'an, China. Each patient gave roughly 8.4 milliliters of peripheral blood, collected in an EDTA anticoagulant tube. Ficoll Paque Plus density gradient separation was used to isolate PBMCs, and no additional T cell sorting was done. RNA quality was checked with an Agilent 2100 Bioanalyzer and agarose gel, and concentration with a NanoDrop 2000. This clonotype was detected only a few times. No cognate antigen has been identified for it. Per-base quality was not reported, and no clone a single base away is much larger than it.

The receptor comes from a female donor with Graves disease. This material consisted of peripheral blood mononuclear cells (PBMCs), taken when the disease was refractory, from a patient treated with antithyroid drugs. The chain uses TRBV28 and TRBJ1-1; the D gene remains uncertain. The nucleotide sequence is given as TGTGCCAGCAGTTTCCCCTCCGCTCCTGAAGCTTTCTTT. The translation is CASSFPSAPEAFF.